One and the same sample provided the 25 T cell receptor beta chains below, sequenced in a study of identical twins. TCRdb reprocessed the 5' RACE reads with MiXCR, giving one entry per CDR3 protein. Of around 200,000 distinct CDR3 sequences listed, approximately 9% are singletons. The source material was memory (CD45RO+) T cells sorted from blood. All receptors derive from a woman aged 18-29 years in good health.

Only a few counts were recorded for this clonotype. The genes are TRBV20-1 and TRBJ1-1; D is uncertain. The V gene lost 3 bases and the J gene lost 11 bases, with 13 bases spanning the gap. Germline V gives CDR1 DFQATT, CDR2 SNEGSKA (reference sequence). This CDR3 region has 11 residues. The CDR3 DNA follows: TGCAGTGCTAGGCAGATTAGGGAGGCTTTCTTT. The encoded protein is CSARQIREAFF.

A few counts support this clonotype. The chain couples TRBV19 to TRBJ2-3; TRBD2 matches 8 bases. Germline CDR1 reads LNHDA; CDR2 reads SQIVND (reference sequence). CDR3 size: 16 residues. V trimming: 5 bases; J trimming: 0 bases; junction bases outside the gene matches: 7. The DNA for the CDR3 is TGTGCCAGTAGTCCCCTTCGGGGGGGGAGCACAGATACGCAGTATTTT. This gives the protein CASSPLRGGSTDTQYF.

This clonotype was seen ten or more times. The chain joins TRBV10-3 to TRBJ1-5; D is unresolved. Germline CDR1 reads ENHRY; CDR2 reads SYGVKD. V was pared by 6 bases and J by 4 bases, with 13 bases between. The CDR3 sequence is 14 residues long. The CDR3 loop reads CAIRGIDQNQPQHF. DNA of the CDR3: TGTGCCATCAGAGGGATCGATCAAAATCAGCCCCAGCATTTT.

This clonotype was counted between two and nine times. The chain carries TRBV2 and TRBJ2-3; no firm D call. V dropped 6 bases and J dropped 2 bases, with 9 bases sitting between them. This CDR3 contains 13 residues. Germline CDR1 SNHLY, CDR2 FYNNEI. The CDR3 nucleotides are TGTGCCAGCAGCTTCGACCTCACAGATACGCAGTATTTT. Encoded protein: CASSFDLTDTQYF.

This clonotype was seen repeatedly, ten times or more. The chain carries TRBV5-6 and TRBJ2-7, with D unresolved. Germline CDR1 reads SGHDT; CDR2 reads YYEEEE. The CDR3 consists of 14 residues. The V and J ends lost 4 bases and 2 bases respectively, with 13 bases between them. The CDR3 loop reads CASSPPSGAYEQYF. CDR3 sequence (DNA): TGTGCCAGCAGCCCCCCCTCTGGTGCCTACGAGCAGTACTTC.

This clonotype was seen only a few times. This chain uses TRBV20-1 with TRBJ1-5; a weak D match, TRBD1 (5 bases). Germline values: CDR1 DFQATT, CDR2 SNEGSKA (reference sequence). V was trimmed by 4 bases and J by 2 bases, leaving 15 bases between them. CDR3 size: 15 residues. CDR3 amino acids: CSAKTATWGNQPQHF. CDR3 DNA sequence: TGCAGTGCTAAGACAGCCACATGGGGCAATCAGCCCCAGCATTTT.

This clonotype was detected a few times. The rearrangement joins TRBV5-1 to TRBJ1-2, with D uncertain. This CDR3 contains 14 residues. Germline-derived CDR1 and CDR2 are SGHRS and YFSETQ. Trimming left V 3 bases short and J 0 bases short, with 9 bases between. CDR3 coding DNA: TGCGCCAGCAGCTCCCACAGAGCTAACTATGGCTACACCTTC. Its translation is CASSSHRANYGYTF.

The rearrangement links TRBV20-1 to TRBJ1-1, with D uncertain. Trimming left V 3 bases short and J 4 bases short, with 24 bases between. CDR1 and CDR2 (germline): DFQATT, SNEGSKA (reference sequence). The CDR3 contains 17 residues. CDR3 amino acids: CSASKGPSVADSTEAFF. For the CDR3, the DNA is TGCAGTGCTAGTAAGGGCCCGTCTGTGGCTGATAGCACTGAAGCTTTCTTT.

In its sample, this clonotype was seen many times. This chain links TRBV11-2 with TRBJ2-1, with D hard to call. This CDR3 spans 12 amino acids. V lost 3 bases to trimming and J lost 7 bases, with 7 bases between them. Germline lookup yields CDR1 SGHAT and CDR2 FQNNGV. The DNA for the CDR3 is TGTGCCAGCAGCTTGGGGAAAAATGAGCAGTTCTTC. It yields the protein CASSLGKNEQFF.

This clonotype was found many times. The chain links TRBV7-7 to TRBJ2-3, with D possibly being TRBD2 (5 bases). The CDR3 is 16 amino acids. V lost 0 bases and J 2 bases, leaving 12 bases between the germline ends. CDR1 and CDR2 (germline): SSHAT, FNYEAQ (reference sequence). CDR3 in amino acids: CASSLAPSGYTDTQYF. CDR3 DNA sequence: TGTGCCAGCAGCTTAGCGCCCAGCGGTTACACAGATACGCAGTATTTT.

This clonotype was picked up a small number of times. This chain connects TRBV4-3 to TRBJ2-7; 10 nucleotides align to TRBD2. V shed 0 bases and J 0 bases; nucleotides not matched to a gene: 11. CDR1 and CDR2 from the germline V gene are LGHNA and YSLEER. This CDR3 comprises 19 residues. The CDR3 is CASSQDLPSGSKGSYEQYF. CDR3 DNA sequence: TGCGCCAGCAGCCAAGATTTGCCTAGCGGGAGCAAAGGCTCCTACGAGCAGTACTTC.

This clonotype was detected ten times or more. The chain links TRBV12-3 or TRBV12-4 to TRBJ2-6; a weak D match, TRBD2 (5 bases). This CDR3 is built from 15 residues. V lost 4 bases and J 0 bases, leaving 7 bases between the germline ends. The CDR3, as DNA: TGTGCCAGCAGTTCCGCGGGCTCTGGGGCCAACGTCCTGACTTTC. Its protein product is CASSSAGSGANVLTF.

The chain's CDR3 is CASSSIISLNTEAFF. CDR3 DNA: TGCGCCAGCAGCTCCATCATTTCCCTAAACACTGAAGCTTTCTTT. The J gene is TRBJ1-1, the V gene TRBV5-1; the D is unclear. CDR1 and CDR2 from the germline V gene are SGHRS and YFSETQ. V dropped 3 bases and J dropped 2 bases, with 14 bases sitting between them. The CDR3 loop spans 15 amino acids.

In its sample, this clonotype was seen many times. J is TRBJ2-7 and V is TRBV6-1; perhaps TRBD1 as D (6 bases). The CDR3 consists of 18 residues. Germline-derived CDR1 and CDR2 are MNHNS and SASEGT. The V and J ends lost 7 bases and 2 bases respectively, with 27 bases between them. This chain's CDR3 is CASTASAGVPGLTYEQYF. DNA for the CDR3: TGTGCCAGCACCGCCTCGGCAGGGGTCCCCGGTCTCACCTACGAGCAGTACTTC.

J is TRBJ2-3 and V is TRBV12-3 or TRBV12-4, with 15 bases identical to TRBD2. The CDR3 loop spans 19 amino acids. Trimming cost V 6 bases and J 3 bases; bases outside gene matches: 13. Written as DNA, the CDR3 is TGTGCCAGCAGCTACGGACTAGCGGGAGGGCCACTCGAAACAGATACGCAGTATTTT. Encoded protein: CASSYGLAGGPLETDTQYF.

This clonotype showed up just a few times. This sequence joins TRBV18 and TRBJ2-5; D perhaps matches TRBD1 (6 bases). Deletions cut 3 bases from V and 2 bases from J, with 13 bases between. Germline V gene data show CDR1 as KGHSH and CDR2 as LQKENI. The CDR3 runs 15 residues. The CDR3 nucleotides read TGTGCCAGCTCACCCCGGGACACGGGGCAAGAGACCCAGTACTTC. Its protein product is CASSPRDTGQETQYF.

The chain joins TRBV11-2 to TRBJ2-3, with 10 nucleotides matching TRBD2. Germline loops: CDR1 SGHAT, CDR2 FQNNGV. V lost 2 bases to trimming and J lost 2 bases; unmatched junction nucleotides: 10. CDR3 size: 18 residues. CDR3 DNA sequence: TGTGCCAGCAGCTTACGGAGAGGAGCGGGAGGGGCCACAGATACGCAGTATTTT. Protein: CASSLRRGAGGATDTQYF.

The rearrangement links TRBV20-1 to TRBJ2-1; 11 positions match TRBD2. Germline lookup yields CDR1 DFQATT and CDR2 SNEGSKA (reference sequence). The CDR3 contains 16 residues. Trimming cost V 0 bases and J 7 bases; bases outside gene matches: 8. CDR3 in amino acids: CSARDRLAGWGNEQFF. CDR3 DNA sequence: TGCAGTGCTAGAGATCGACTAGCGGGGTGGGGTAATGAGCAGTTCTTC.

This clonotype was seen a handful of times. The rearrangement joins TRBV3-1 to TRBJ2-7; D might be TRBD1 (5 bases). Trimming removed 3 bases at V and 2 bases at J, with 11 bases between. CDR3 length: 14 amino acids. CDR1 is LGHDT, CDR2 YNNKEL, per germline (reference sequence). This chain's CDR3 is CASSQQGNAYEQYF. The DNA of the CDR3 is TGTGCCAGCAGCCAGCAGGGTAACGCCTACGAGCAGTACTTC.

The sample holds a few counts of this clonotype. This chain connects TRBV7-2 to TRBJ2-7; 11 bases fit TRBD1. Germline trimming cut 4 bases from V and 2 bases from J; bases unmatched to any gene: 7. Germline CDR1 and CDR2: SGHTA and FQGNSA. This CDR3 is 16 amino acids long. The CDR3 region has the DNA TGTGCCAGCAGCTCGTTGGGACAGGGGGGTACCTACGAGCAGTACTTC. Protein sequence: CASSSLGQGGTYEQYF.

In this sample, this clonotype turned up many times. The rearrangement joins TRBV5-1 to TRBJ2-1; 8 bases map to TRBD2. Germline V CDR1 and CDR2: SGHRS, YFSETQ. V lost 6 bases, J lost 1 base, and 6 bases stayed unmatched. This CDR3 has 15 amino acids. The CDR3 sequence is CASNAGGQSYNEQFF. The DNA for the CDR3 is TGCGCCAGCAACGCGGGGGGCCAATCCTACAATGAGCAGTTCTTC.

There are a few counts of this clonotype. The chain joins TRBV25-1 to TRBJ2-1; 7 nucleotides match TRBD2. CDR1 and CDR2 (germline): MGHDK, SYGVNS. J gave up 3 bases and V 3 bases, and 5 bases lay outside the gene matches. The CDR3 is 15 amino acids. CDR3 sequence (DNA): TGTGCCAGCAGTGAGTCTAGCGGAAGCTACAATGAGCAGTTCTTC. Translated: CASSESSGSYNEQFF.

This clonotype has a handful of counts. J is TRBJ1-4 and V is TRBV7-9, with D tentatively TRBD1 (5 bases). CDR1 SEHNR and CDR2 FQNEAQ come from the germline V gene (reference sequence). V was cut by 6 bases and J by 0 bases, with 11 bases left in between. There are 15 residues in the CDR3. The CDR3 loop is CASRGADATNEKLFF. The CDR3 nucleotides read TGTGCCAGCAGAGGGGCGGATGCAACTAATGAAAAACTGTTTTTT.

This clonotype was counted many times. The CDR3 spells CSALTPGDTQYF. The CDR3 DNA sequence: TGCAGCGCCCTAACGCCCGGGGATACCCAGTACTTC. This sequence joins TRBV29-1 and TRBJ2-5; tentatively, D is TRBD2 (5 bases). The CDR3 is made up of 12 amino acids. Germline V gene data show CDR1 as SQVTM and CDR2 as ANQGSEA. With 7 bases removed from V and 8 bases from J, the gap between germline ends came to 17 bases.

The CDR3 nucleotides are TGTGCCAGCAGCGGTGACTCGAGCTCCTACAATGAGCAGTTCTTC. It is translated as CASSGDSSSYNEQFF. The genes are TRBV7-2 and TRBJ2-1; D gene ambiguous. CDR1 is SGHTA, CDR2 FQGNSA, per germline. The CDR3 has 15 amino acids. The V and J ends lost 5 bases and 0 bases respectively, with 11 bases between them.